This TCR beta chain is from a study of T cell responses to AZD1222 COVID-19 vaccine. Across the study: Samples with a second dose at about 4 or about 12 weeks were pooled together. Notes on the study in general: Just a handful of AZD1222 recipients were seropositive at baseline. Breadth and depth of Spike-specific TCRs rose after two AZD1222 doses. White British donors predominated, females outnumbered males, and clonal diversity was possibly underestimated.

The protocol was immunoSEQ multiplex PCR, while the TCRdb copy is restricted to in-frame clones and leaves out a portion. The sample has around 140,000 clones; 85% to 95% are singletons. To note about this clone: Its target is not known.

CDR3 length: 12 amino acids. From germline, CDR1 is LNHNV and CDR2 YYDKDF (reference sequence). Trimming removed 0 bases at V and 7 bases at J, with 6 bases between. This receptor was taken from an adult in good health. This specimen consisted of peripheral blood, obtained on day 0 of AZD1222 vaccination. The gene calls are TRBV15 and TRBJ1-1; no clear D gene. CDR3 region: CATSRDGGEAFF. CDR3 bases: TGTGCCACCAGCAGAGATGGTGGTGAAGCTTTCTTT. Using reference TRBV15 and TRBJ1-1 for the parts outside the CDR3, the full variable domain is DAMVIQNPRYQVTQFGKPVTLSCSQTLNHNVMYWYQQKSSQAPKLLFHYYDKDFNNEADTPDNFQSRRPNTSFCFLDIRSPGLGDTAMYLCATSRDGGEAFFGQGTRLTVV.